This T cell receptor beta chain comes out of a study of CD8 T cells in Susac syndrome. Random hexamers primed reverse transcription of roughly 0.5 to 1 ug RNA. From the immunoSEQ multiplex PCR reads, TCRdb called clonotypes with MiXCR, one entry per CDR3 protein. The table has 180,000 or so distinct CDR3 sequences, over 85% seen once. The CDR3 contains 14 residues. Trimming took off 4 bases at V and 8 bases at J, with 18 bases between the two ends. Germline CDR1 is SGHNT and CDR2 is YYREEE (reference sequence). The source material was CD4+ T cells from PBMCs. The chain has TRBV5-4 and TRBJ1-2; D gene unclear. The sequence was obtained from a human donor in good health. In DNA form, the CDR3 reads TGTGCCAGCAGCCCCTACAGCCCGGTGGAGGGCTACACCTTC. It encodes CASSPYSPVEGYTF.